Below, one T cell receptor beta chain is given with its context. This specimen comes from a study of blood T cell repertoires in COVID-19. At the level of the study: The United States, Italy and Spain were the sources of the acute and convalescent COVID-19 samples. PBMCs, B-cell-depleted T cells, or T cells were the source of the cDNA or gDNA that made up the material.

Authors' data handling: It was from reference gene primer amplification that nucleated cell counts were estimated. Method: immunoSEQ multiplex PCR; TCRdb's copy keeps in-frame clones and lacks some. V and J calls and clone size are given by that table; D and trimming were obtained from the DNA. The table records around 250,000 clones, about 84% of them present only once. This CDR3 is 16 amino acids long. The germline CDR1 and CDR2 sequences are LGHDT and YNNKEL (reference sequence). The ends lost 5 bases at V and 4 bases at J; junction bases unmatched: 9. Sequenced input: peripheral blood. The receptor comes from a man older than 75 with acute or convalescent COVID-19. J is TRBJ2-3 and V is TRBV3-1 (or the pseudogene TRBV3-2); TRBD2 agrees at 10 bases. CDR3 residues: CASSTRLGTSADTQYF. The CDR3 nucleotides read TGTGCCAGCAGCACCAGGCTAGGGACTAGCGCAGATACGCAGTATTTT.